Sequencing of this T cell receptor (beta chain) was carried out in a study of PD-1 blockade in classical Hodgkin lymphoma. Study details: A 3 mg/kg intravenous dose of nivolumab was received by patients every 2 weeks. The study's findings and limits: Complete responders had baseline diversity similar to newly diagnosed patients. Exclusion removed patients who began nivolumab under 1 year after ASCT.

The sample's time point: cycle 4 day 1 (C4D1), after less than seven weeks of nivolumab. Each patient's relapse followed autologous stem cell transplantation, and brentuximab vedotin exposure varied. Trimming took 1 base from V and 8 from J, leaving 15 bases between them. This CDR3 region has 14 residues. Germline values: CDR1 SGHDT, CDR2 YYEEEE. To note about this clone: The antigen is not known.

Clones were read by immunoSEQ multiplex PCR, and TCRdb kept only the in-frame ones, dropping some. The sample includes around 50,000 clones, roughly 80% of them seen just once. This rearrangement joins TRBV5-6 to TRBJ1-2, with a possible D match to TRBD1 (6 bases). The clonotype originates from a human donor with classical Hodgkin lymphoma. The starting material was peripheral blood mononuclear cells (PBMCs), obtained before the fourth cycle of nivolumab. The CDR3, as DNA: TGTGCCAGCAGCTTGTCGGCAGGGGCTGGAGGCTACACCTTC. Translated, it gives CASSLSAGAGGYTF.